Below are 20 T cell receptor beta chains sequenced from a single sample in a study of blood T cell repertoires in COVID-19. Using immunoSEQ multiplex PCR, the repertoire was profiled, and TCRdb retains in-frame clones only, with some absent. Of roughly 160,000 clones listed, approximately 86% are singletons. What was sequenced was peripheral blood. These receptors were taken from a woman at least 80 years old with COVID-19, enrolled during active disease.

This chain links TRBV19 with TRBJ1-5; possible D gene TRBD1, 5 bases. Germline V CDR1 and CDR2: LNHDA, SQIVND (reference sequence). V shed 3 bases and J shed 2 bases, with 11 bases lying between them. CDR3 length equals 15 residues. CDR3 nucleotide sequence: TGTGCCAGTAGTATTACCAGGGATCGCAATCAGCCCCAGCATTTT. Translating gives CASSITRDRNQPQHF.

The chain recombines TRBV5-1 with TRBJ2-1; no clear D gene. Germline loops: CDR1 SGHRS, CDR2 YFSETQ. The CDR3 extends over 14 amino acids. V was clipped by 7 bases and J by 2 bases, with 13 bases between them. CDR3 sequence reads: CASQFGGTYNEQFF. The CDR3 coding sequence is TGCGCCAGCCAATTTGGCGGCACCTACAATGAGCAGTTCTTC.

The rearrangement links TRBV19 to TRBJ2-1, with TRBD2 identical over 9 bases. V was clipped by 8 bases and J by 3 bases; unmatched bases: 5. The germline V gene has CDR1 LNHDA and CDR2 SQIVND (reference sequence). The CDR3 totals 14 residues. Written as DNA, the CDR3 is TGTGCCAGTCATAGCGGGAGTTTCTACAATGAGCAGTTCTTC. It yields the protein CASHSGSFYNEQFF.

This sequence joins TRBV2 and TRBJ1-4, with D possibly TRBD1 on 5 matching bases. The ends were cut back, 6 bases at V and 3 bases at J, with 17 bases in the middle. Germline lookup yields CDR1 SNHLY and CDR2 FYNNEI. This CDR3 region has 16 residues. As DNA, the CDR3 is TGTGCCAGCAGCTCCCCGGGTTGGGGGGCTAATGAAAAACTGTTTTTT. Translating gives CASSSPGWGANEKLFF.

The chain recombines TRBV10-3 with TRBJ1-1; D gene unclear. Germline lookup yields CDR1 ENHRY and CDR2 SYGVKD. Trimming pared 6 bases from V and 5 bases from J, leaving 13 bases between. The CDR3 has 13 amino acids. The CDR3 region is CAIRGVGGTEAFF. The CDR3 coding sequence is TGTGCCATCAGGGGAGTCGGTGGGACTGAAGCTTTCTTT.

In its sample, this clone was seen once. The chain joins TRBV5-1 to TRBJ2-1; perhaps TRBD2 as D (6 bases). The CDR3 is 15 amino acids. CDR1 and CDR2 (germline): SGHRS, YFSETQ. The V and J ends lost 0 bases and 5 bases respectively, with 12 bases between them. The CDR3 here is CASSLERATNNEQFF. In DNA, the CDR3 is TGCGCCAGCAGCTTGGAGCGGGCGACTAACAATGAGCAGTTCTTC.

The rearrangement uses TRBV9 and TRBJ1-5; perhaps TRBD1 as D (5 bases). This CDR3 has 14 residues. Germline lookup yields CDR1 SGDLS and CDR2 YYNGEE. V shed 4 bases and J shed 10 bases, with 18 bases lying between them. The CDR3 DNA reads TGTGCCAGCAGCACAAGCCCGGGGGGTGACCCCCAGCATTTT. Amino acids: CASSTSPGGDPQHF.

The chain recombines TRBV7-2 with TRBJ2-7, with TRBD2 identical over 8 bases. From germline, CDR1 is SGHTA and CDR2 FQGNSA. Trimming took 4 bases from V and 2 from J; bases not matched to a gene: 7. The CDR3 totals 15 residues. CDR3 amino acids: CASSSWVAGTYEQYF. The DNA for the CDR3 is TGTGCCAGCAGCTCCTGGGTAGCGGGAACCTACGAGCAGTACTTC.

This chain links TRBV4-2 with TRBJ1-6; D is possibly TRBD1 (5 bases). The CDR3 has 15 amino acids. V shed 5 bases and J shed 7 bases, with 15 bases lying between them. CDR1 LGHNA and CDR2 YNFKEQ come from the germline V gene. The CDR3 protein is CASSTAGYDNSPLHF. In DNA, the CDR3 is TGTGCCAGCAGCACGGCAGGGTATGACAATTCACCCCTCCACTTT.

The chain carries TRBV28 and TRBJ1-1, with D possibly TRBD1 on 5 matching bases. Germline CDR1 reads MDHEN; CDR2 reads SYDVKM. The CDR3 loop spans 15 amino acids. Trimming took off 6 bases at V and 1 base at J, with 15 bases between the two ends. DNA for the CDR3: TGTGCCAGCAGGCAACAGGAGTTGGGGAACACTGAAGCTTTCTTT. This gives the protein CASRQQELGNTEAFF.

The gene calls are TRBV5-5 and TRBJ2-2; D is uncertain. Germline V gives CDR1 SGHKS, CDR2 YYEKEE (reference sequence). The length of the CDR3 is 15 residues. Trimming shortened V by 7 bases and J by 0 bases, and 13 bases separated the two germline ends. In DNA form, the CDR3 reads TGTGCCAGCCTCCCCGACGCGGCGAACACCGGGGAGCTGTTTTTT. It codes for CASLPDAANTGELFF. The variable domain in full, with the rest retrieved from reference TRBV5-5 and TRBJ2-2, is DAGVTQSPTHLIKTRGQQVTLRCSPISGHKSVSWYQQVLGQGPQFIFQYYEKEERGRGNFPDRFSARQFPNYSSELNVNALLLGDSALYLCASLPDAANTGELFFGEGSRLTVL.

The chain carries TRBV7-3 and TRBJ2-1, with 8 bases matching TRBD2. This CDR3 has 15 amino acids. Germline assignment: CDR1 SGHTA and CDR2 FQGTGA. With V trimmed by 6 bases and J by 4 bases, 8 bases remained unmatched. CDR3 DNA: TGTGCCAGCAGAGGCGGCGGGAGGCCATACAATGAGCAGTTCTTC. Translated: CASRGGGRPYNEQFF.

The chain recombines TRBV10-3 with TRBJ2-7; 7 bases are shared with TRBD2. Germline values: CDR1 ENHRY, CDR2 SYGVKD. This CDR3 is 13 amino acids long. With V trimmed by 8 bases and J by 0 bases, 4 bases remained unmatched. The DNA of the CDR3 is TGTGCCATCCGACGGGAGGACTCCTACGAGCAGTACTTC. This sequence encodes CAIRREDSYEQYF.

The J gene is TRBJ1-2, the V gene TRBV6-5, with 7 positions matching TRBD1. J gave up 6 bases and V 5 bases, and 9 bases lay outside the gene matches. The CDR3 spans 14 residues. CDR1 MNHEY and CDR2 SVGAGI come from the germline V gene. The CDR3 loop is CASSRKTGSDGYTF. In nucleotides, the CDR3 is TGTGCCAGCAGTCGAAAGACAGGGTCCGATGGCTACACCTTC.

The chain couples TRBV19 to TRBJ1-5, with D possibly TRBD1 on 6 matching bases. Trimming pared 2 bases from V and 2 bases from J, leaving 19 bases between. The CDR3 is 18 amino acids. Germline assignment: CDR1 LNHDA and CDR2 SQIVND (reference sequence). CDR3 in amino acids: CASSIRGRGGIGNQPQHF. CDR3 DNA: TGTGCCAGTAGTATAAGGGGGAGAGGTGGTATTGGCAATCAGCCCCAGCATTTT.

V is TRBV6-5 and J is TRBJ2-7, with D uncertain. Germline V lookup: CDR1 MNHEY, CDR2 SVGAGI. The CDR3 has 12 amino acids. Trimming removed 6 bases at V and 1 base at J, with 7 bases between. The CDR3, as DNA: TGTGCCAGCAGGGGCCGATCCTACGAGCAGTACTTC. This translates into CASRGRSYEQYF.

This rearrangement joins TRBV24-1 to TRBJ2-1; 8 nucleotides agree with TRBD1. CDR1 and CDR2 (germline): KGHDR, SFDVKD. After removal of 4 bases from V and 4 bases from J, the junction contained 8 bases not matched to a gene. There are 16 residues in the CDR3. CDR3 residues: CATSEQTGGGYNEQFF. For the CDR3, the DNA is TGTGCCACCAGTGAACAAACAGGGGGTGGGTACAATGAGCAGTTCTTC.

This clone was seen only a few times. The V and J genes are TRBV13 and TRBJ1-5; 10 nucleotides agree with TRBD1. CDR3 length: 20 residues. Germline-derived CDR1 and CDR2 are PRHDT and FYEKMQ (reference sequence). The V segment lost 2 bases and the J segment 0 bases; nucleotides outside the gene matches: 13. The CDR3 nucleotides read TGTGCCAGCAGCTTATCCTCCGGGACAGGGGCGACATATAGCAATCAGCCCCAGCATTTT. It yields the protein CASSLSSGTGATYSNQPQHF.

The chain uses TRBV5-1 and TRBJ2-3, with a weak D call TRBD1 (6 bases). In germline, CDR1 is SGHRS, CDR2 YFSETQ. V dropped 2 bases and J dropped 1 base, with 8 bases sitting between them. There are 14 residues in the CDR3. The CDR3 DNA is TGCGCCAGCAGCTTAAGGACAGGCACAGATACGCAGTATTTT. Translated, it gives CASSLRTGTDTQYF.

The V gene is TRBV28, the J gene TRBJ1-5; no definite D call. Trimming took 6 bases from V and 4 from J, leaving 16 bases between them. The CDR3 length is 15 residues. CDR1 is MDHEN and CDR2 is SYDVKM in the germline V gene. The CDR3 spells CASSQRTMRNQPQHF. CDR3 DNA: TGTGCCAGCAGCCAAAGAACGATGAGGAATCAGCCCCAGCATTTT.